This T cell receptor (beta chain) stems from a study of CD8 T cells in ankylosing spondylitis. Using quantitative 5'-RACE with molecular barcodes, the authors made TCR beta libraries. Each CDR3 protein gets one entry after TCRdb re-called the 5' RACE reads with MiXCR. The sample yields approximately 260,000 distinct CDR3 sequences, 8% to 9.5% seen once. The V end was cut by 3 bases, the J end by 2 bases, with 14 bases between. This CDR3 contains 15 residues. The sequence was obtained from a male donor with ankylosing spondylitis or in good health (not recorded which). The chain is built from TRBV12-3 or TRBV12-4 and TRBJ2-7, with D tentatively TRBD2 (5 bases). The sequencing input was blood, either unsorted or a sorted T cell fraction (not recorded which). For the CDR3, the DNA is TGTGCCAGCAGTTTTTCTCCGGACTCAGCCTACGAGCAGTACTTC. Residues: CASSFSPDSAYEQYF.